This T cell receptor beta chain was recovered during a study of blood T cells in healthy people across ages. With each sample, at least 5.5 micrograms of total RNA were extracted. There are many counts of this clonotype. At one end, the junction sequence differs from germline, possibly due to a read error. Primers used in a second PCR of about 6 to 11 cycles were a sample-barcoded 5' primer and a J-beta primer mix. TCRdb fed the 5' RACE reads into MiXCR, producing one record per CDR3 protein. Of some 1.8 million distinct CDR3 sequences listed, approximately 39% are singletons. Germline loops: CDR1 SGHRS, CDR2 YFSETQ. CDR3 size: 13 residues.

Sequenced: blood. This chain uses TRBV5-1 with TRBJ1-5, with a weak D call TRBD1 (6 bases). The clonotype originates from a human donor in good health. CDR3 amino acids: CASSLGGDQPQHF. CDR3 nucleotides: TGTGCCAGCAGCTTAGGGGGGGATCAGCCCCAGCATTTT.